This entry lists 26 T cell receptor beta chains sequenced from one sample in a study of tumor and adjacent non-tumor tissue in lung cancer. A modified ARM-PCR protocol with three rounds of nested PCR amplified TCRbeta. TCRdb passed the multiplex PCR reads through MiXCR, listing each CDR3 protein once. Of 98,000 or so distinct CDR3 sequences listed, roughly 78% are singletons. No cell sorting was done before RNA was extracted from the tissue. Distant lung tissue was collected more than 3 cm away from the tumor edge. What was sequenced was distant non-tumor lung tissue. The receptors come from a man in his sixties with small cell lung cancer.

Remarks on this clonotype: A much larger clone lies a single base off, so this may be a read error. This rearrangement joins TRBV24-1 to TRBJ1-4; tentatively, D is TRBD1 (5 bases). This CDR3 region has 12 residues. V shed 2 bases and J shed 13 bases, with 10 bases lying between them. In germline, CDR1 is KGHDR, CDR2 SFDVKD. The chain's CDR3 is CATSDYDDRLFF. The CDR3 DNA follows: TGTGCCACCAGTGATTACGACGACAGACTGTTTTTT.

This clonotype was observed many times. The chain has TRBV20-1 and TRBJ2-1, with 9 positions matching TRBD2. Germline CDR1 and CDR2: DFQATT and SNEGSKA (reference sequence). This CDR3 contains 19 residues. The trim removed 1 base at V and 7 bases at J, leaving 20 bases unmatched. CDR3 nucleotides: TGCAGTGCTAGAGCACGGGGAATGGCGGGAGGGCCTGGGCTGAATGAGCAGTTCTTC. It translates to CSARARGMAGGPGLNEQFF.

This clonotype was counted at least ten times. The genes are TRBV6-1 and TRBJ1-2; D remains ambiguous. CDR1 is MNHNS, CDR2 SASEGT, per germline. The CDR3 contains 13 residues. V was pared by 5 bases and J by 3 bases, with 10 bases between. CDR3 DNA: TGTGCCAGCAGTCGGGAGCGTTACTATGGCTACACCTTC. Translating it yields CASSRERYYGYTF.

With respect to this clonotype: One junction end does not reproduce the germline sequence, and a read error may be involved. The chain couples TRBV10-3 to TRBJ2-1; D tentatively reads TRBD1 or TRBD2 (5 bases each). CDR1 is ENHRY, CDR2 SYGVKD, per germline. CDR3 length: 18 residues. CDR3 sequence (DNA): TGTGTCATCAGTCAGTTCAGTCATTCCCGGGACCCGTACAATGAGCAGTTCTTC. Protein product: CVISQFSHSRDPYNEQFF.

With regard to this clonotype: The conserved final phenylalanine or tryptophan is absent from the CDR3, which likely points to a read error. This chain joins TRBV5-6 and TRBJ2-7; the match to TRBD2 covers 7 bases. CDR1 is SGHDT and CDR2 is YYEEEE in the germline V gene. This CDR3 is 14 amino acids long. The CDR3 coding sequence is TGTGCAAGCAGCCACGGGGACTACCTCTACGAGCAGTACGCC. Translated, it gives CASSHGDYLYEQYA.

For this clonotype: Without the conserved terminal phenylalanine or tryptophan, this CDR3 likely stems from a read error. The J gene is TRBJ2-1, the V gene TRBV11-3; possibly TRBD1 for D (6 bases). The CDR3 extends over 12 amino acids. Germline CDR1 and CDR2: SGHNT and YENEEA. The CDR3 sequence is CASNLGTYEQFL. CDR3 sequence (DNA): TGTGCCAGCAACTTAGGGACATATGAGCAGTTCTTA.

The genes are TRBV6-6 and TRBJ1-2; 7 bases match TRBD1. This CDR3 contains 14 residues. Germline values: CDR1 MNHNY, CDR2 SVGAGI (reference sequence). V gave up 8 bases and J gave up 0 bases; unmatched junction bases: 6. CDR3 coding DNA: TGTGCCAGCGGAGGGGGCTCAGCTAACTATGGCTACACCTTC. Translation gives CASGGGSANYGYTF.

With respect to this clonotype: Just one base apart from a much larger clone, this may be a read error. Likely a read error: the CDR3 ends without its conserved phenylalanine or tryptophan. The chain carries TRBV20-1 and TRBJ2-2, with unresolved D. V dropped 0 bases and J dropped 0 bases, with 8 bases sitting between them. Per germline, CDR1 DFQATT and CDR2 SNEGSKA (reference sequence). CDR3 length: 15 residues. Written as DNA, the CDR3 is TGCAGTGCTAGAGATCAAAGAGCGAACACCGGGGAGCTGTTTCTT. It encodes CSARDQRANTGELFL.

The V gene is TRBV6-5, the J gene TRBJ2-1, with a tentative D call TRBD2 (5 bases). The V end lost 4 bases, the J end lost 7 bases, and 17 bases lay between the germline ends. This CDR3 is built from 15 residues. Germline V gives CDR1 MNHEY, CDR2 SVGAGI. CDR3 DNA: TGTGCCAGCAGTTGCTTTGAGGGAGTGGGTAATGAGCAGTTCTTC. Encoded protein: CASSCFEGVGNEQFF.

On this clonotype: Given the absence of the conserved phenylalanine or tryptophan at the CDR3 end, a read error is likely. CDR3 in amino acids: CTSNLEAGLVDQFY. In DNA form, the CDR3 reads TGTACCAGCAACTTAGAGGCAGGGTTGGTTGATCAGTTCTAC. V and J are TRBV11-2 and TRBJ2-1, with D maybe TRBD1 (5 bases). CDR3 size: 14 residues. In germline, CDR1 is SGHAT, CDR2 FQNNGV.

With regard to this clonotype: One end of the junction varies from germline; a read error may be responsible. CDR3 region: CASIQELADYEQYF. The CDR3 bases are TGTGCCAGCATCCAAGAGCTAGCAGATTACGAGCAGTACTTC. The J gene is TRBJ2-7, the V gene TRBV4-2; tentative D call: TRBD2 (5 bases). This CDR3 comprises 14 residues. Germline V gene lookup returns CDR1 LGHNA and CDR2 YNFKEQ.

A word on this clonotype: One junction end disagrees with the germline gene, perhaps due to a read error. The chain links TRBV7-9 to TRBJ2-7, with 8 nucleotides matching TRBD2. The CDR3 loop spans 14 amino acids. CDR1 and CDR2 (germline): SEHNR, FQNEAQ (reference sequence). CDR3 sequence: CASSLLADHYEEYF. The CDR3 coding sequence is TGTGCCAGCAGTTTACTAGCGGATCACTACGAGGAGTACTTC.

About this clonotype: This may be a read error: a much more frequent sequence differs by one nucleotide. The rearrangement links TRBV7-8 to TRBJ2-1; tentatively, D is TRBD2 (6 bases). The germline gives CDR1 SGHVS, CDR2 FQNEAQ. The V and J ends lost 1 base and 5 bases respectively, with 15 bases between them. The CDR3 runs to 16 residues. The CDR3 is CASSLGARTGDNEQFF. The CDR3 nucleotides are TGTGCCAGCAGCTTAGGTGCTCGTACGGGAGACAATGAGCAGTTCTTC.

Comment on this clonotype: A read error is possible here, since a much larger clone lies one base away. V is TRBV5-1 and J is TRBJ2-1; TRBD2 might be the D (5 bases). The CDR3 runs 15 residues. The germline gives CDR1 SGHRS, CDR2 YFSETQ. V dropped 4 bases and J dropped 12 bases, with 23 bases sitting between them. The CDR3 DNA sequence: TGCGCCAGCAGCCCCCTATCGCGACGGGAAGATGCGCAGTTCTTC. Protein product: CASSPLSRREDAQFF. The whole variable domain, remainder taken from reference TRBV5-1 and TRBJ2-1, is KAGVTQTPRYLIKTRGQQVTLSCSPISGHRSVSWYQQTPGQGLQFLFEYFSETQRNKGNFPGRFSGRQFSNSRSEMNVSTLELGDSALYLCASSPLSRREDAQFFGPGTRLTVL.

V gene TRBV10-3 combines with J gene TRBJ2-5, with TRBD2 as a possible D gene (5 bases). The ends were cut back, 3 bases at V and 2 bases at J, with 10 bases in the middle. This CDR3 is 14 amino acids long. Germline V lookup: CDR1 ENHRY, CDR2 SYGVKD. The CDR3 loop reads CAISDLTNQETQYF. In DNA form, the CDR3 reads TGTGCCATCAGTGATTTGACTAATCAAGAGACCCAGTACTTC.

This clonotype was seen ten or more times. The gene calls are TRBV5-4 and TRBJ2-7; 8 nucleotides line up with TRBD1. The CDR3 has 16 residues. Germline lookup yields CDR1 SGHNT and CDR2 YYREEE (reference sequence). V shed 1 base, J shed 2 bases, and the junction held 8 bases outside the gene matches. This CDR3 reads CASSLSYGQGPYEQYF. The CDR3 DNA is TGTGCCAGCAGCTTGTCGTATGGACAGGGCCCCTACGAGCAGTACTTC.

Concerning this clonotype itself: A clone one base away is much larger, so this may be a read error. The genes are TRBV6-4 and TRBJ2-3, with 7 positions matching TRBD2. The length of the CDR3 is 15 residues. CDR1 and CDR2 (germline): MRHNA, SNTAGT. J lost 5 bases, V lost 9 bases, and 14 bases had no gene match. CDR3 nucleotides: TGTGCCAGAAGCCCTACTTCGGGGGAGGGAGATACGCAGTATTTT. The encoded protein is CARSPTSGEGDTQYF.

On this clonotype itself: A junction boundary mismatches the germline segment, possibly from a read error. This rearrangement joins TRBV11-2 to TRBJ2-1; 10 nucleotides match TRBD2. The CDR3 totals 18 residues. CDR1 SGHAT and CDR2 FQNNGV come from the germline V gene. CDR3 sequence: CASTLGVAGGYYYNVQFF. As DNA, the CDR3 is TGTGCCAGCACCTTAGGAGTAGCGGGAGGCTACTATTACAATGTGCAGTTCTTC.

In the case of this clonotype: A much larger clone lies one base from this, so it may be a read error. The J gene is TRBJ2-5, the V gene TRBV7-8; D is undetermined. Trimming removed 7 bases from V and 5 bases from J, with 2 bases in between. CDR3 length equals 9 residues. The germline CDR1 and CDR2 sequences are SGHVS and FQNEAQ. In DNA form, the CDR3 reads TGTGCCAGCAAGGAGACCCAGTACTTC. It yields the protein CASKETQYF.

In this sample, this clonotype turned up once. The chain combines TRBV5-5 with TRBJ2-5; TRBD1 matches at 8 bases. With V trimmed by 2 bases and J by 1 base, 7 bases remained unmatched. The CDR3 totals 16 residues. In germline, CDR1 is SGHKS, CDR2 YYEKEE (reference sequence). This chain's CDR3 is CASSFGQGSSQETQYF. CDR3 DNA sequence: TGTGCCAGCAGCTTCGGACAGGGATCTTCCCAAGAGACCCAGTACTTC.

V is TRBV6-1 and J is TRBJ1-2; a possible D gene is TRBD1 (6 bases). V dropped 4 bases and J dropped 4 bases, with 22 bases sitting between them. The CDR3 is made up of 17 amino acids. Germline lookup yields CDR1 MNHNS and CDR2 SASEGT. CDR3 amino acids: CASSGHTLTGSLYGYTF. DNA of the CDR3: TGTGCCAGCAGTGGGCATACCTTGACAGGATCACTCTATGGCTACACCTTC.

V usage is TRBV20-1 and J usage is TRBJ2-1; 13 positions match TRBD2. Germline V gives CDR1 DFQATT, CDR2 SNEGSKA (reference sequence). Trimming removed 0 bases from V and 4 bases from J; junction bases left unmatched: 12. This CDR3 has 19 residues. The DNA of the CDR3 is TGCAGTGCTAGAGATACCCCACTAGCGGGAGGGAGCTCATACAATGAGCAGTTCTTC. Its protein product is CSARDTPLAGGSSYNEQFF.

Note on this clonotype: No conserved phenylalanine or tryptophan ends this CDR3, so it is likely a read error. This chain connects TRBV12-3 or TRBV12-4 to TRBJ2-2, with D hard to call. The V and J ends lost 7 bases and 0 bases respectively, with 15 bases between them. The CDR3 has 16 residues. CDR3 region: CASMGGWSTNTGELFL. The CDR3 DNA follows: TGTGCCAGCATGGGTGGGTGGTCGACGAACACCGGGGAGCTGTTTCTT.

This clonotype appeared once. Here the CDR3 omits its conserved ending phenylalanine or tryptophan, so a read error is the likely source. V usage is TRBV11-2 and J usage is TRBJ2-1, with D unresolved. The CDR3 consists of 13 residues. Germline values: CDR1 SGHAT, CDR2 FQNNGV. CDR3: CASRLEDFGEQFL. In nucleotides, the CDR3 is TGTGCCAGCCGCTTAGAGGATTTCGGTGAGCAGTTCCTC.

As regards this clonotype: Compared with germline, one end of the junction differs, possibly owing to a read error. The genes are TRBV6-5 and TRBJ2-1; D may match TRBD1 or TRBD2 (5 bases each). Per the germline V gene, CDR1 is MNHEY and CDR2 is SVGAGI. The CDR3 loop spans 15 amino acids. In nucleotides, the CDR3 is TGTGCCAGCAGTTACTCTGGGGGAATGGGTATTGAGCAATTCTTC. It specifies CASSYSGGMGIEQFF.

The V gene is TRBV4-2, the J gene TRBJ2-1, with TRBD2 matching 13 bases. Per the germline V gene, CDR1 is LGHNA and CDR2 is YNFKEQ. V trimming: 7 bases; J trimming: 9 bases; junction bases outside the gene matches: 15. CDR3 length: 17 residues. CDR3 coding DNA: TGTGCCAGCAACCCTTGGAGCCTGACTAGCGGGAGGTGTGAGCAGTTCTTC. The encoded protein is CASNPWSLTSGRCEQFF.